This T cell receptor (beta chain) emerged from a study of metastatic and nonmetastatic thyroid tumors. Study-level background: Repertoire comparison spanned blood and tumor or nodule tissue of malignant and benign thyroid patients. Study-level results: Within blood and tumor, benign nodules reportedly had significantly lower TCR beta diversity than malignant thyroid tumors did.

In the original analysis: It was from CDR3 differences across clinicopathological groups that a distant-metastasis classifier for papillary thyroid cancer was built. TCRdb reprocessed the PCR reads via MiXCR. These V and J calls rely on TCRdb rather than the paper's analysis. The data contain fewer than 20,000 clones, about 19% of them singletons. Germline V lookup: CDR1 LGHNA, CDR2 YSLEER. This CDR3 has 13 amino acids. V lost 7 bases and J 10 bases, leaving 17 bases between the germline ends. This clone was counted a single time. What it recognizes is unknown. Just one base apart from a much larger clone, this may be a read error. Nobody among the patients had been given any treatment before thyroid surgery.

The TCR was taken from a female donor with papillary thyroid cancer or a benign thyroid nodule (not recorded which). Some clones in this sample may be carry-over from other donors' samples. This chain links TRBV4-3 with TRBJ2-1, with D perhaps matching TRBD1 (5 bases). The sequencing sample was made of tumor tissue. The DNA for the CDR3 is TGCGCCAGCATCCCCCTGGTGTACAGGGAGCAGTTCTTC. It is translated as CASIPLVYREQFF.